This T cell receptor beta chain was identified in a study of CD8 T cells in ankylosing spondylitis. Broader study findings: Reportedly, matched ankylosing spondylitis synovial fluid was significantly enriched for disease-linked clones. There was a TCR beta motif, made of fewer than 10 highly homologous variants, that appeared characteristic of ankylosing spondylitis blood.

TCRdb independently ran MiXCR on the 5' RACE reads; one entry per CDR3 protein. This sample has roughly 160,000 distinct CDR3 sequences, with around a tenth found just once. V was cut by 1 base and J by 0 bases, with 10 bases left in between. Looked up from germline, CDR1 is SGHTA and CDR2 is FQGNSA. CDR3 size: 16 residues. A note on this clonotype: As yet, its antigen is unknown.

The sequenced material came from blood, either unsorted or a sorted T cell fraction (not recorded which). The V call is TRBV7-2, the J call TRBJ1-5; D not certain. This receptor was identified in a male donor with ankylosing spondylitis or in good health (not recorded which). In nucleotides, the CDR3 is TGTGCCAGCAGCTTAGTAATGGAGTATAGCAATCAGCCCCAGCATTTT. Amino acid sequence: CASSLVMEYSNQPQHF.